This T cell receptor (beta chain) was captured by sequencing in a study of Tregs in tolerant kidney transplant recipients. Overall study findings and caveats: Some patients' samples used different primers over time, so nucleotide sequences weren't comparable. Findings come from small patient numbers and require larger validation.

Trimming cost V 7 bases and J 2 bases, with 8 bases left between them. Germline CDR1 and CDR2: LNHDA and SQIVND (reference sequence). The CDR3 loop spans 13 amino acids. Sequencing used immunoSEQ multiplex PCR; TCRdb keeps in-frame clones, though not all of them. The sample lists 20,000 to 25,000 clones, 81% occurring once. In the case of this clone: The antigen remains undetermined.

Related graft donors supplied nonmyeloablative bone marrow transplants, and mixed chimerism was transient. CD4+CD25+CD127- Tregs, CD4+CD25- non-Tregs, CD4 and CD8 cells were sorted. This sequence joins TRBV19 and TRBJ2-2, with no clear D. This sequence was found in a human patient who received a combined kidney and bone marrow transplant. Some T cells could come from the graft donor. Specimen: CD8+ T cells from blood (PBMCs), collected 6 months after the transplant. CDR3 sequence reads: CASTYVNTGELFF. CDR3 nucleotides: TGTGCCAGTACCTATGTTAACACCGGGGAGCTGTTTTTT.